The next 11 T cell receptor beta chains were all read from a single sample in a study of shared clonotypes between healthy human individuals. Generated by immunoSEQ multiplex PCR, the TCRdb table keeps only in-frame clones and is missing some. The sample lists some 2.3 million clones, 90% to 95% occurring once. The specimen sequenced was naive CD4+ T cells from PBMCs. Subset meaning: CD45RA+ positively selected. The receptors derive from a man aged 18-30 years in good health. Some clones in this sample may be carry-over from other donors' samples.

The chain is built from TRBV19 and TRBJ2-5; D possibly corresponds to TRBD2 (6 bases). Looked up from germline, CDR1 is LNHDA and CDR2 is SQIVND (reference sequence). Trimming cost V 7 bases and J 1 base, with 16 bases left between them. The CDR3 extends over 15 amino acids. CDR3 DNA sequence: TGTGCCAGTACCAACACGCGGGGAGGCCAAGAGACCCAGTACTTC. Protein: CASTNTRGGQETQYF.

The genes are TRBV5-6 and TRBJ2-7; 9 bases fit TRBD2. The J segment lost 6 bases and the V segment lost 0 bases, leaving 10 bases of the junction unmatched. The germline gives CDR1 SGHDT, CDR2 YYEEEE. The CDR3 extends over 16 amino acids. CDR3 loop: CASSLGLAELDREQYF. CDR3 coding DNA: TGTGCCAGCAGCTTGGGACTAGCGGAACTCGACCGCGAGCAGTACTTC.

The chain links TRBV5-4 to TRBJ2-3, with 7 bases that match TRBD2. V lost 2 bases to trimming and J lost 2 bases; unmatched junction nucleotides: 8. Looked up from germline, CDR1 is SGHNT and CDR2 is YYREEE (reference sequence). The CDR3 consists of 16 residues. The CDR3 spells CASSLWAAGITDTQYF. The CDR3 DNA reads TGTGCCAGCAGCTTATGGGCAGCGGGGATCACAGATACGCAGTATTTT.

In its sample, this clone was seen once. V is TRBV9 and J is TRBJ1-1; 7 nucleotides agree with TRBD1. J was trimmed by 5 bases and V by 2 bases; bases with no gene match: 6. Germline V gene sequence: CDR1 SGDLS, CDR2 YYNGEE. CDR3 length: 14 amino acids. The CDR3 spells CASSVSTGSTEAFF. The DNA of the CDR3 is TGTGCCAGCAGCGTGTCGACAGGGAGTACTGAAGCTTTCTTT.

This chain uses TRBV7-9 with TRBJ2-1; D perhaps matches TRBD1 (6 bases). This CDR3 has 13 amino acids. Trimming took 5 bases from V and 4 from J, leaving 9 bases between them. CDR1 is SEHNR and CDR2 is FQNEAQ in the germline V gene (reference sequence). CDR3 sequence reads: CASSRDIYNEQFF. The DNA of the CDR3 is TGTGCCAGCAGCCGGGACATATACAATGAGCAGTTCTTC. Full variable domain (missing parts from reference TRBV7-9 and TRBJ2-1): DTGVSQNPRHKITKRGQNVTFRCDPISEHNRLYWYRQTLGQGPEFLTYFQNEAQLEKSRLLSDRFSAERPKGSFSTLEIQRTEQGDSAMYLCASSRDIYNEQFFGPGTRLTVL.

The chain recombines TRBV7-2 with TRBJ1-1; D may be TRBD1 (5 bases). The germline V gene has CDR1 SGHTA and CDR2 FQGNSA. V dropped 5 bases and J dropped 7 bases, with 11 bases sitting between them. This CDR3 region has 12 residues. The CDR3 DNA reads TGTGCCAGCAGCGGGGTCGGACATGAAGCTTTCTTT. Its protein product is CASSGVGHEAFF.

The chain recombines TRBV28 with TRBJ1-4; D not certain. Trimming stripped 2 bases from V and 0 bases from J, with 10 bases between. This CDR3 is built from 16 residues. CDR1 and CDR2 (germline): MDHEN, SYDVKM. The CDR3 bases are TGTGCCAGCAGTTTAATTACGGCCGCAACTAATGAAAAACTGTTTTTT. The encoded protein is CASSLITAATNEKLFF.

The genes are TRBV6-5 and TRBJ2-2; the match to TRBD1 covers 9 bases. The CDR3 loop spans 15 amino acids. Germline V gene data show CDR1 as MNHEY and CDR2 as SVGAGI. Trimming at V came to 6 bases and at J to 4 bases, leaving 6 bases not matched to a gene. The CDR3 sequence: CASSRQGGTTGELFF. CDR3 coding DNA: TGTGCCAGCAGCCGACAGGGGGGTACCACCGGGGAGCTGTTTTTT.

The chain couples TRBV5-1 to TRBJ2-5, with D perhaps TRBD2 (6 bases). V lost 3 bases, J lost 5 bases, and 20 bases lay in between. The germline gives CDR1 SGHRS, CDR2 YFSETQ. This CDR3 comprises 16 residues. CDR3 amino acids: CASSSTGGEIVETQYF. In DNA form, the CDR3 reads TGCGCCAGCAGCTCTACTGGCGGGGAAATCGTCGAGACCCAGTACTTC.

This clone was counted a few times. The sample carries other DNA sequences with the same CDR3. The J gene is TRBJ1-5, the V gene TRBV19, with a tentative D call TRBD1 (5 bases). CDR1 LNHDA and CDR2 SQIVND come from the germline V gene (reference sequence). Trimming left V 3 bases short and J 2 bases short, with 8 bases between. The CDR3 runs to 14 residues. The CDR3, as DNA: TGTGCCAGTAGTATCCTACAGGGCAATCAGCCCCAGCATTTT. Translating gives CASSILQGNQPQHF.

A remark on this clone: In the same sample, other DNA sequences code for this CDR3. This sequence joins TRBV6-5 and TRBJ1-1, with D uncertain. The V end was cut by 6 bases, the J end by 1 base, with 3 bases between. The CDR3 has 11 residues. CDR1 is MNHEY, CDR2 SVGAGI, per germline. CDR3 bases: TGTGCCAGCAGGGGGAACACTGAAGCTTTCTTT. Translated, it gives CASRGNTEAFF.